This T cell receptor beta chain appears in the sequencing data of a study of OX40 agonist ivuxolimab in advanced cancers. Study-level results: Part of the nonresponder group also had normalized T-cell clonal expansion that was low.

Clones were sequenced by immunoSEQ multiplex PCR, and TCRdb holds only the in-frame ones, with some missing. The sample holds tens of thousands of clones, around 84% seen once. The V gene lost 2 bases and the J gene lost 8 bases, with 15 bases spanning the gap. The CDR3 consists of 15 residues. From germline, CDR1 is MNHEY and CDR2 SVGAGI. Points on this clone: No antigen is known for it.

The sequencing here drew on CD4+ or CD8+ T cells sorted from blood, taken in a trial of the OX40 agonist ivuxolimab. The sequence came from an adult with an advanced solid tumor such as melanoma, head and neck, liver or kidney cancer. The rearrangement links TRBV6-5 to TRBJ1-4; the D gene is possibly TRBD1 (5 bases). CDR3 DNA sequence: TGTGCCAGCAGTTACCAGGCGGGGTACAGGGAAAAACTGTTTTTT. This translates into CASSYQAGYREKLFF.